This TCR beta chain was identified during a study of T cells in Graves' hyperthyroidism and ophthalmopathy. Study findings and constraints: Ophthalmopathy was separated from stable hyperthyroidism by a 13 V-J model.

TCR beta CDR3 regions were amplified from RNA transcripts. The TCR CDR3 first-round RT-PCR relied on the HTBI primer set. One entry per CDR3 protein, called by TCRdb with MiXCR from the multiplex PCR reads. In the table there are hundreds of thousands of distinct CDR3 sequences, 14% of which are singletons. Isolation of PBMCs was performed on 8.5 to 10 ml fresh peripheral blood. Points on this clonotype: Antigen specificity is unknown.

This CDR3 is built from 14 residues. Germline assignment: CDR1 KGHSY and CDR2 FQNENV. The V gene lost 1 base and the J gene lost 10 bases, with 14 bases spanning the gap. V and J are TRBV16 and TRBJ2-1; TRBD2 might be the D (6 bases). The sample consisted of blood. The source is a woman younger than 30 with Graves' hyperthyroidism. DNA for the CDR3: TGTGCCAGCAGCCAATATGGCGGGGAGAACGAGCAGTTCTTC. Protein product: CASSQYGGENEQFF.